This T cell receptor beta chain was sequenced for a study of long-term antiretroviral therapy in people with HIV. The study, taken as a whole, reports: HIV repertoires showed narrower CDR3 length ranges than controls. Clones that expanded before ART (that is, prior to treatment) dominated the repertoire at all time points. Transplant donor controls retained higher diversity, though diversity increased after ART.

The content of samples before DNA extraction was about 0.85-11 million cryopreserved PBMC. The CDR3 totals 13 residues. Germline-derived CDR1 and CDR2 are SGHNT and YYREEE (reference sequence). With 3 bases removed from V and 7 bases from J, the gap between germline ends came to 14 bases. immunoSEQ v3.0 was run at survey level. The repertoire was sequenced with immunoSEQ multiplex PCR; TCRdb's copy has only in-frame clones and lacks some. The sample records 30,000 to 40,000 clones, 94% being singletons. Details on this clone: Antigen unknown.

The clonotype was recovered from a woman aged 50 to 65 with HIV. This chain joins TRBV5-4 and TRBJ2-7, with D possibly TRBD2 on 5 matching bases. Sequencing was performed on unsorted PBMCs, taken around 5.5 years after starting antiretroviral therapy. CDR3 in amino acids: CASSWELGSEQYF. The CDR3 DNA sequence: TGTGCCAGCAGCTGGGAACTAGGGTCGGAGCAGTACTTC.